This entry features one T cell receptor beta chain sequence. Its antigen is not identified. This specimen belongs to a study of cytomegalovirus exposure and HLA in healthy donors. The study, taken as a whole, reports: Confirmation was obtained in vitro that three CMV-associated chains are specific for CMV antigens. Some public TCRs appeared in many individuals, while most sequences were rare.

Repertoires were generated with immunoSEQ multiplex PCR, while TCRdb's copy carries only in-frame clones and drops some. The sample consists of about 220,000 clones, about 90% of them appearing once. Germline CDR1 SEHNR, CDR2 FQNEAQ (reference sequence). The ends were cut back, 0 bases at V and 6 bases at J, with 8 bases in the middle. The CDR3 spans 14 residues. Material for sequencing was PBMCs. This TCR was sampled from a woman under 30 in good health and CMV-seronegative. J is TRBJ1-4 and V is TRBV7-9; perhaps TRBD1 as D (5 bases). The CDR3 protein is CASSLAGQDEKLFF. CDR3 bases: TGTGCCAGCAGCTTAGCGGGGCAGGATGAAAAACTGTTTTTT.